The clone carrying this TCR beta chain turned up a few times. From germline, CDR1 is MNHEY and CDR2 SVGEGT. V lost 2 bases, J lost 1 base, and 9 bases lay in between. CDR3 length: 15 residues. The source of the sample is a study of patients and donors after allogeneic stem cell transplantation. MiXCR was run by TCRdb on the RT-PCR reads, yielding one entry per CDR3 protein. The sample shows some 880,000 distinct CDR3 sequences, more than 15% of them seen only once. The chain joins TRBV6-2 or TRBV6-3 to TRBJ1-5; D might be TRBD1 (6 bases). This clonotype originated in a human donor who was either an allogeneic HSCT recipient or a stem cell or donor lymphocyte infusion donor (not recorded which). It is not recorded whose cells these are; they may come from a transplant donor. The sample consisted of blood, either unsorted or a sorted T cell fraction (not recorded which). CDR3 sequence: CASSYGQLSNQPQHF. The CDR3 region has the DNA TGTGCCAGCAGTTACGGACAGCTCAGCAATCAGCCCCAGCATTTT.